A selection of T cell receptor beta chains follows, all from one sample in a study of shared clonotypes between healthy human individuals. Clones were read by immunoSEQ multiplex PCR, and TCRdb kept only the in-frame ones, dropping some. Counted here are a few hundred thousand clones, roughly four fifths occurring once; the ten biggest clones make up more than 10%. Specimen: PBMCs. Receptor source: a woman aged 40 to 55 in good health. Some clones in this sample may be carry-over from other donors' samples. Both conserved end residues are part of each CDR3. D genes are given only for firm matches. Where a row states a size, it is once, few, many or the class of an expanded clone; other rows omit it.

TGTGCCTGGAGTGTGGGGGGGGAAGGAAAACTGTTTTTT,CAWSVGGEGKLFF,.,TRBJ1-4,.,TRBV30
TGTGCCAGCAATCCGTTCACCGGGGAGCTGTTTTTT,CASNPFTGELFF,.,TRBJ2-2,.,TRBV7-9
TGTGCCACCAAAGCCCGGACAGGGGGCGGTGAAGCTTTCTTT,CATKARTGGGEAFF,.,TRBJ1-1,TRBD1,TRBV10-3
TGTGCCAGCTCACCACCTGTTAGCGGGATTGGCGGGGAGCTGTTTTTT,CASSPPVSGIGGELFF,few,TRBJ2-2,TRBD2,TRBV18
TGTGCCAGCAGCTTAGTGGCTAGCGGGGGGTTTGGCCCAGATACGCAGTATTTT,CASSLVASGGFGPDTQYF,.,TRBJ2-3,TRBD2,TRBV7-2
TGTGCCAGCAGTTTATGGGACAGGGGAACCTACGAGCAGTACTTC,CASSLWDRGTYEQYF,.,TRBJ2-7,TRBD1,TRBV28
TGTGCCAGCAGCTTGGGGCTAGCGGGAGGGAACAATGAGCAGTTCTTC,CASSLGLAGGNNEQFF,.,TRBJ2-1,TRBD2,TRBV5-4
TGTGCCAGCAGCTTAGTCTCCAGGGCCGACGAGCAGTACTTC,CASSLVSRADEQYF,.,TRBJ2-7,.,TRBV11-2
TGCAGTGGGACTAGCGGGAGCTTCTCCTACAATGAGCAGTTCTTC,CSGTSGSFSYNEQFF,.,TRBJ2-1,TRBD2,TRBV29-1
TGTGCCAGCAGTGAAGGTGGGAGGAGCTCCTACGAGCAGTACTTC,CASSEGGRSSYEQYF,.,TRBJ2-7,.,TRBV2
TGTGCCAGCAGCTTAGCCAGGGGAAGTGAGACCCAGTACTTC,CASSLARGSETQYF,.,TRBJ2-5,.,TRBV7-2
TGTGCCAGCAGCTCAGGACAGGGTGGGTACGAGCAGTACTTC,CASSSGQGGYEQYF,.,TRBJ2-7,TRBD1,TRBV7-6
TGTGCCCACAGGGACTCAACTAATGAAAAACTGTTTTTT,CAHRDSTNEKLFF,.,TRBJ1-4,.,TRBV28
TGTGCCAGCTCACGGAGTAGCGGGAGCAGCACCGGGGAGCTGTTTTTT,CASSRSSGSSTGELFF,.,TRBJ2-2,TRBD2,TRBV18
TGTGCCAGCAGCCCGAGACCTGGAGATACGCAGTATTTT,CASSPRPGDTQYF,once,TRBJ2-3,.,TRBV6-4
TGTGCCAGCAGCAAAGACCCGGCAGAAAACTCCTACGAGCAGTACTTC,CASSKDPAENSYEQYF,.,TRBJ2-7,.,TRBV21-1
TGCGCCAGCAGCCGCGCCCCCCAGGCGGACACCGGGGAGCTGTTTTTT,CASSRAPQADTGELFF,.,TRBJ2-2,.,TRBV4-3
TGTGCCAGTAGTCAGGGGAGTAGCCGAGAGACCCAGTACTTC,CASSQGSSRETQYF,.,TRBJ2-5,.,TRBV19
TGTGCCAGCAGTCAAATTTATATGAACACTGAAGCTTTCTTT,CASSQIYMNTEAFF,.,TRBJ1-1,.,TRBV6-1
TGTGCCAGCAGTCAGGGACAGGGCAGCTTCAATGAGCAGTTCTTC,CASSQGQGSFNEQFF,.,TRBJ2-1,TRBD1,TRBV6-1
TGTGCCAGCAGTTACCCCGACAGGGGAACATTGAATGAGCAGTTCTTC,CASSYPDRGTLNEQFF,.,TRBJ2-1,TRBD1,TRBV6-6
TGTGCCTGGAGTGTATCTTCGTGGGGGACAGGAGATACGCAGTATTTT,CAWSVSSWGTGDTQYF,.,TRBJ2-3,TRBD1,TRBV30
TGTGCCAGCAGGGCAGGGGGCTCGGTCAAAAACATTCAGTACTTC,CASRAGGSVKNIQYF,.,TRBJ2-4,TRBD1,TRBV2
TGTGCCAGCAGCTTGGAGCAGAACACAGATACGCAGTATTTT,CASSLEQNTDTQYF,once,TRBJ2-3,.,TRBV5-4
TGTGCCATCAGGCCGAGAACCGGGACTAGCCTCGGCAATGAGCAGTTCTTC,CAIRPRTGTSLGNEQFF,.,TRBJ2-1,TRBD2,TRBV10-3
TGTGCCTGGAGTGTAGAACTAGCTCGGTTCTTC,CAWSVELARFF,.,TRBJ2-1,.,TRBV30
TGTGCCAGCAGCTCGCAACCGGGACAGGGATGGGAGACCCAGTACTTC,CASSSQPGQGWETQYF,.,TRBJ2-5,TRBD1,TRBV7-3
TGTGCCAGCAGCTCAGAATTAAACAATGAGCAGTTCTTC,CASSSELNNEQFF,.,TRBJ2-1,.,TRBV7-2
TGCGCCAGCAGCCGACACCGGGACTACCCAGCGAGAGATACGCAGTATTTT,CASSRHRDYPARDTQYF,few,TRBJ2-3,TRBD2,TRBV4-1
TGTGCCAGCAGCTTAGGCGCAGGGGGCTCACAAGAGACCCAGTACTTC,CASSLGAGGSQETQYF,few,TRBJ2-5,TRBD1,TRBV7-9
TGTGCCAGCACTGACAGAACTAACTATGGCTACACCTTC,CASTDRTNYGYTF,.,TRBJ1-2,.,TRBV7-2
TGTGCCAGCAGCTTAGGGGGGACCGGGGAGCTGTTTTTT,CASSLGGTGELFF,.,TRBJ2-2,.,TRBV7-8
TGTGCCAGCAGCACGGCCGGACAGAACTATGGCTACACCTTC,CASSTAGQNYGYTF,.,TRBJ1-2,.,TRBV2
TGCGCCAGCAGCCAAGCTCAGGGTAAGAATGAGCAGTTCTTC,CASSQAQGKNEQFF,many,TRBJ2-1,.,TRBV4-1
TGTGCCAGCAATGGGGCAAGAGGAGATGCCAAAAACATTCAGTACTTC,CASNGARGDAKNIQYF,.,TRBJ2-4,.,TRBV28
TGTGCCAGCAGCTTAGGCCTCTCCACCGGGGAGCTGTTTTTT,CASSLGLSTGELFF,few,TRBJ2-2,.,TRBV7-3
TGTGCCAGCAGAAGGGCGAGGAACACTGAAGCTTTCTTT,CASRRARNTEAFF,.,TRBJ1-1,.,TRBV21-1